These 2 T cell receptor beta chains originate from one sample sequenced in a study of T cell responses to AZD1222 COVID-19 vaccine. Profiling relied on immunoSEQ multiplex PCR, and the TCRdb table lists in-frame clones only, not all of them. The table lists about 18,000 clones, around nine tenths of them singletons. This specimen was peripheral blood, taken 28 days after the second AZD1222 dose. The receptors were gathered from an adult who received the AZD1222 COVID-19 vaccine.

V gene TRBV9 combines with J gene TRBJ2-5; 12 nucleotides agree with TRBD2. V shed 0 bases, J shed 7 bases, and the junction held 4 bases outside the gene matches. Germline V gene data show CDR1 as SGDLS and CDR2 as YYNGEE. The CDR3 has 15 residues. CDR3: CASSVGGGLAGTQYF. In nucleotides, the CDR3 is TGTGCCAGCAGCGTAGGCGGGGGACTAGCGGGGACCCAGTACTTC.

This clone appeared once. This chain connects TRBV2 to TRBJ1-2; 7 bases are shared with TRBD1. Germline values: CDR1 SNHLY, CDR2 FYNNEI. With V trimmed by 8 bases and J by 3 bases, 3 bases remained unmatched. The CDR3 sequence is 12 residues long. This CDR3 is CASGGTDYGYTF. The CDR3 nucleotides read TGTGCCAGCGGGGGGACAGACTATGGCTACACCTTC.